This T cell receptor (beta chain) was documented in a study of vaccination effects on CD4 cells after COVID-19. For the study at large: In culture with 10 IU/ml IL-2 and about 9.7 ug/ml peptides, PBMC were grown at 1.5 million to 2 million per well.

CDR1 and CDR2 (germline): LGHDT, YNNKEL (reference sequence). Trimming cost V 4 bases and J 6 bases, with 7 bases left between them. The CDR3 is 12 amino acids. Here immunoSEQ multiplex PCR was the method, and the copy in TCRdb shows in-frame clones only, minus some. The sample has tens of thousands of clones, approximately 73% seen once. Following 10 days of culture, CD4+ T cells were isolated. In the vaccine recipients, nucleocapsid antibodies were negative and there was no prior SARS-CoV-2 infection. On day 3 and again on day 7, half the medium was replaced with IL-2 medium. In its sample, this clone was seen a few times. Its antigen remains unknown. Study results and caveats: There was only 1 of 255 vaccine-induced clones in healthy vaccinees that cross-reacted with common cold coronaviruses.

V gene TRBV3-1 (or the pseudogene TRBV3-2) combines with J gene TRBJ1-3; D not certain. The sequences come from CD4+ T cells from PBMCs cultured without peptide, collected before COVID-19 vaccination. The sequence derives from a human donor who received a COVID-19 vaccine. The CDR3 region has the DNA TGTGCCAGCAGCCCGTCAGAAAACACCATATATTTT. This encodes CASSPSENTIYF.